The source of this TCR beta chain is a study of regulatory T cells in long-lasting Graves disease. A word on this clonotype: The conserved closing phenylalanine or tryptophan is absent in this CDR3, likely reflecting a read error. The DNA is left out, because the CDR3 cannot be placed on it with certainty; the CDR3 is given as TCRdb lists it.

Noted time point: newly diagnosed GD, antithyroid drugs for less than 3 months. From PBMCs, RNA was extracted and then used to make the TCR library. Patients with Graves' disease were diagnosed by American Thyroid Association guidelines. HTBI primers from iRepertoire and Arm-PCR of CDR3 regions yielded the TCR beta libraries. One entry per CDR3 protein, called by TCRdb with MiXCR from the multiplex PCR reads. The data contain around 330,000 distinct CDR3 sequences, 18% of them singletons. The germline V gene has CDR1 SGHRS and CDR2 YFSETQ. The CDR3 totals 14 residues, both ends included. This chain uses TRBV5-1 with TRBJ2-4; TRBD1 is the table's D call and was not checked against the DNA. The TCR originated in a female donor with Graves disease. The material was peripheral blood mononuclear cells (PBMCs), obtained at new diagnosis, from a patient treated with antithyroid drugs. Here the CDR3 reads CASSFGDRGNIHYV.